This T cell receptor (beta chain) was identified during a study of siplizumab effects on memory and regulatory T cells. TCRdb's copy holds only in-frame clones and misses some; the assay was immunoSEQ multiplex PCR. The sample lists around 99,000 clones; about 91% were seen once. This CDR3 comprises 13 residues. Germline V gene data show CDR1 as SEHNR and CDR2 as FQNEAQ (reference sequence). Trimming cost V 5 bases and J 5 bases, with 12 bases left between them. Study-level findings and limits: The average Treg-derived proportion among mappable alloreactive CD4+ clones was less than 80% with siplizumab versus 26.9% in controls. A major contribution to the alloresponse seemed to be made by naive T cells, which seemed more diverse than memory cells. Significantly reduced by siplizumab was the cumulative frequency of alloreactive sequences, namely those traceable to unstimulated CD4+ memory cells. The authors did not confirm suppressive function in proliferating Tregs from siplizumab cultures.

As for this clone: Its antigen is unknown.

The source of this sequence is a human donor in good health. The sequenced material came from Tregs sorted from blood. This chain uses TRBV7-9 with TRBJ1-1, with D possibly being TRBD1 (6 bases). CDR3 sequence (DNA): TGTGCCAGCAGCACCACAGGGAAAACTGAAGCTTTCTTT. Protein product: CASSTTGKTEAFF.